The entry below gives a single TCR beta chain sequence along with its context. Its specificity is unknown. This CDR3 is built from 16 residues. The ends were cut back, 5 bases at V and 6 bases at J, with 19 bases in the middle. CDR1 is SGHAT and CDR2 is FQNNGV in the germline V gene. These data originate in a study of cytomegalovirus exposure and HLA in healthy donors. Notes on the study in general: Sequencing depth across donors, presence/absence analyses assumed, was roughly uniform.

Primers for the PCR totalled 60 Vbeta and 13 Jbeta. Some clones are missing from TCRdb's copy, which holds only in-frame ones; the method was immunoSEQ multiplex PCR. The top ten hold under 3.5% of the sample, which has 90,000 to 150,000 clones, about three quarters seen once. This receptor was obtained from a female donor in good health and CMV-seronegative. Sample: PBMCs. This chain links TRBV11-2 with TRBJ1-4; possibly TRBD1 for D (5 bases). The CDR3 nucleotides read TGTGCCAGCAGCCTCAGGGACCGCGGGGCGGATGAAAAACTGTTTTTT. This codes for CASSLRDRGADEKLFF.